The clone carrying this TCR beta chain was found a few times. Sequencing templates came from extracted RNA that was reverse transcribed into cDNA. TCRdb's table, derived via immunoSEQ multiplex PCR, lists solely in-frame clones and lacks some. The repertoire holds 150,000 to 200,000 clones, with 50% to 60% as singletons. The CDR3 is made up of 14 amino acids. V lost 1 base to trimming and J lost 14 bases, with 17 bases between them. Germline V gene sequence: CDR1 KGHSH, CDR2 LQKENI. These data originate in a study of CD8+ T cells in alopecia areata. PBMCs were stained for CD3, CD4 and CD8, and CD4+ and CD8+ T cells were sorted.

This chain joins TRBV18 and TRBJ1-4; D unclear. Material for sequencing was CD4+ T cells sorted from blood. The source of this sequence is a human donor in good health. The CDR3 is CASSPRKEGSNLFF. CDR3 nucleotides: TGTGCCAGCTCACCACGGAAGGAGGGATCGAACCTGTTTTTT.